These 9 T cell receptor beta chains were sequenced from one sample in a study of PD-1 blockade in mismatch repair-deficient tumors. The repertoire was sequenced with immunoSEQ multiplex PCR; TCRdb's copy has only in-frame clones and lacks some. This sample yields about 34,000 clones, of which around 80% are seen a single time; about 3.2% belongs to the top ten. The source was PBMCs, collected approximately 6 weeks after starting pembrolizumab. The receptors here all came from an adult with mismatch repair-deficient cancer.

The chain couples TRBV5-1 to TRBJ2-7, with D perhaps TRBD1 (6 bases). This CDR3 is built from 14 residues. CDR1 is SGHRS, CDR2 YFSETQ, per germline. The V end lost 6 bases, the J end lost 1 base, and 14 bases lay between the germline ends. The CDR3 protein is CASTYGGQSYEQYF. For the CDR3, the DNA is TGCGCCAGCACTTACGGAGGACAGTCCTACGAGCAGTACTTC.

The chain links TRBV7-8 to TRBJ2-1; 11 positions agree with TRBD2. Germline-derived CDR1 and CDR2 are SGHVS and FQNEAQ. J lost 6 bases, V lost 4 bases, and 2 bases had no gene match. This CDR3 is 14 amino acids long. The CDR3 region is CASSSLAGGNEQFF. CDR3 DNA: TGTGCCAGCAGCTCTCTAGCGGGAGGCAATGAGCAGTTCTTC.

This clone was recorded a few times. The chain joins TRBV30 to TRBJ2-2; TRBD1 aligns across 9 bases. CDR3 size: 16 residues. With 2 bases clipped from V and 1 base from J, the junction kept 5 bases outside the gene matches. Germline assignment: CDR1 GTSNPN and CDR2 SVGIG (reference sequence). CDR3 protein: CAWSRGTGMNTGELFF. CDR3 bases: TGTGCCTGGAGTCGAGGGACAGGGATGAACACCGGGGAGCTGTTTTTT. The whole variable domain, remainder taken from reference TRBV30 and TRBJ2-2, is SQTIHQWPATLVQPVGSPLSLECTVEGTSNPNLYWYRQAAGRGLQLLFYSVGIGQISSEVPQNLSASRPQDRQFILSSKKLLLSDSGFYLCAWSRGTGMNTGELFFGEGSRLTVL.

V gene TRBV15 combines with J gene TRBJ2-7, with 7 bases lining up with TRBD1. CDR3 size: 15 residues. Germline V CDR1 and CDR2: LNHNV, YYDKDF (reference sequence). Trimming at V came to 1 base and at J to 2 bases, leaving 5 bases not matched to a gene. In DNA, the CDR3 is TGTGCCACCAGCAGAGTACAGGGGACACCCTACGAGCAGTACTTC. This encodes CATSRVQGTPYEQYF. Looking up the rest from reference TRBV15 and TRBJ2-7 gives the full variable domain: DAMVIQNPRYQVTQFGKPVTLSCSQTLNHNVMYWYQQKSSQAPKLLFHYYDKDFNNEADTPDNFQSRRPNTSFCFLDIRSPGLGDTAMYLCATSRVQGTPYEQYFGPGTRLTVT.

The V and J genes are TRBV2 and TRBJ2-1; TRBD1 matches at 8 bases. Germline CDR1 reads SNHLY; CDR2 reads FYNNEI. V was clipped by 10 bases and J by 5 bases; unmatched bases: 7. This CDR3 is 13 amino acids long. DNA for the CDR3: TGTGCCAAGCGACAGGGGCAAAACAATGAGCAGTTCTTC. It specifies CAKRQGQNNEQFF.

This rearrangement joins TRBV5-1 to TRBJ1-3; 8 nucleotides align to TRBD1. The V gene end was trimmed by 4 bases and the J gene end by 6 bases; junction bases not matched to a gene: 6. The CDR3 is made up of 14 amino acids. Per germline, CDR1 SGHRS and CDR2 YFSETQ. Here the CDR3 DNA reads TGCGCCAGCAGCCTGGGGCAGGGGGCAAACACCATATATTTT. This gives the protein CASSLGQGANTIYF. Looking up the rest from reference TRBV5-1 and TRBJ1-3 gives the full variable domain: KAGVTQTPRYLIKTRGQQVTLSCSPISGHRSVSWYQQTPGQGLQFLFEYFSETQRNKGNFPGRFSGRQFSNSRSEMNVSTLELGDSALYLCASSLGQGANTIYFGEGSWLTVV.

V and J are TRBV29-1 and TRBJ1-2; D gene uncertain. Germline V gives CDR1 SQVTM, CDR2 ANQGSEA. The CDR3 is made up of 10 amino acids. The germline V and J ends were trimmed by 4 bases and 5 bases, with 5 bases remaining between them. CDR3 amino acids: CSVGGYGYTF. The CDR3 bases are TGCAGCGTTGGAGGGTATGGCTACACCTTC.

This CDR3 is CSVAGTGSRGEQYF. CDR3 coding DNA: TGCAGCGTTGCGGGGACAGGCTCCAGGGGCGAGCAGTACTTC. This sequence joins TRBV29-1 and TRBJ2-7; 8 nucleotides agree with TRBD1. The CDR3 is made up of 14 amino acids. Germline lookup yields CDR1 SQVTM and CDR2 ANQGSEA. The V and J ends lost 4 bases and 6 bases, in that order; junction bases with no gene match: 11.

This clone appeared a single time. The chain combines TRBV5-4 with TRBJ1-2; D unclear. V was clipped by 0 bases and J by 2 bases, with 14 bases between them. Germline lookup yields CDR1 SGHNT and CDR2 YYREEE (reference sequence). This CDR3 comprises 16 residues. The CDR3 spells CASSLDPTGTNYGYTF. The CDR3 DNA is TGTGCCAGCAGCTTGGACCCCACGGGAACCAACTATGGCTACACCTTC.